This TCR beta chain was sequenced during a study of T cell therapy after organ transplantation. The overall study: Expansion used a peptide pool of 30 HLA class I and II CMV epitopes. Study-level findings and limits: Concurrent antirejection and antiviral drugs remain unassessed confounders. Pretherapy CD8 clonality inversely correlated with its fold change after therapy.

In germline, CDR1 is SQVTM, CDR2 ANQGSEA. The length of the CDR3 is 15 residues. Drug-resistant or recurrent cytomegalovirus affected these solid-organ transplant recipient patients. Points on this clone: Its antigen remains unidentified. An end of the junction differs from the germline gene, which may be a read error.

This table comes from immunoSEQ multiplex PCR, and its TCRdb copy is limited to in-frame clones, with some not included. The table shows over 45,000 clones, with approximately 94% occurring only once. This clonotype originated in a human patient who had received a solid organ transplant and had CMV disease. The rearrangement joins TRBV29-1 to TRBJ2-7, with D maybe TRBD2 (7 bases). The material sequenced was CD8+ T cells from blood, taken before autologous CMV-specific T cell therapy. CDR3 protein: CSVEGGGGLNYEQHF. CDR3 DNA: TGCAGCGTTGAAGGCGGGGGCGGCCTTAACTACGAGCAGCACTTC.